The 25 T cell receptor beta chains given below trace back to one sample, sequenced in a study of Graves' ophthalmopathy and Graves' hyperthyroidism. Amplified material comprised TCR beta CDR3 regions derived from RNA transcripts. Amplification began with first-round RT-PCR using HTBI primers, then second-round multiplex PCR was performed. One entry per CDR3 protein results from TCRdb running MiXCR on the multiplex PCR reads. The data contain 1 million to 1.3 million distinct CDR3 sequences, about 40% of them singletons. Sequenced input: peripheral blood or thyroid tissue (not recorded which). Receptors originate from an adult man with Graves' hyperthyroidism.

In its sample, this clonotype was seen many times. The chain uses TRBV10-3 and TRBJ2-7; D ambiguous. Germline values: CDR1 ENHRY, CDR2 SYGVKD. CDR3 length: 14 residues. V was trimmed by 9 bases and J by 1 base, leaving 16 bases between them. CDR3 sequence reads: CAIGLSLESYEQYF. Written as DNA, the CDR3 is TGTGCCATAGGGCTTTCCTTGGAGTCCTACGAGCAGTACTTC.

V usage is TRBV11-2 and J usage is TRBJ2-5; D is perhaps TRBD1 (5 bases). The germline V gene has CDR1 SGHAT and CDR2 FQNNGV. V shed 6 bases and J shed 2 bases, with 13 bases lying between them. This CDR3 region has 14 residues. Here the CDR3 reads CASSRGGVQETQYF. In DNA, the CDR3 is TGTGCCAGCAGTAGGGGTGGCGTACAAGAGACCCAGTACTTC.

Of note for this clonotype: Possible read error: a much larger clone is one base away. The chain joins TRBV20-1 to TRBJ1-1; a weak D match, TRBD1 (5 bases). The germline gives CDR1 DFQATT, CDR2 SNEGSKA (reference sequence). Between the trimmed V and J ends, which lost 1 base and 6 bases, there was a span of 21 bases. The CDR3 consists of 16 residues. CDR3 region: CSARVIRQGVGAEAFF. CDR3 nucleotides: TGCAGTGCTAGAGTAATCAGGCAGGGTGTGGGGGCTGAAGCTTTCTTT.

This clonotype was observed at least ten times. V usage is TRBV29-1 and J usage is TRBJ2-7; D not resolved. The CDR3 length is 13 residues. Trimming left V 7 bases short and J 1 base short, with 14 bases between. The germline V gene has CDR1 SQVTM and CDR2 ANQGSEA. The CDR3 sequence is CSAFESLSYEQYF. DNA of the CDR3: TGCAGCGCCTTCGAGTCCCTTTCCTACGAGCAGTACTTC.

This clonotype showed up just a few times. The gene calls are TRBV19 and TRBJ2-7, with TRBD2 as a possible D gene (6 bases). Trimming removed 0 bases from V and 1 base from J, with 7 bases in between. The germline CDR1 and CDR2 sequences are LNHDA and SQIVND (reference sequence). The CDR3 loop spans 14 amino acids. This CDR3 reads CASSIDAGSYEQYF. Written as DNA, the CDR3 is TGTGCCAGTAGTATAGATGCGGGATCCTACGAGCAGTACTTC.

V is TRBV5-1 and J is TRBJ1-1; the D gene is possibly TRBD1 (6 bases). Germline loops: CDR1 SGHRS, CDR2 YFSETQ. V was clipped by 4 bases and J by 4 bases, with 14 bases between them. CDR3 size: 14 residues. CDR3 residues: CASSAAGASTEAFF. The CDR3 region has the DNA TGCGCCAGCAGCGCGGCAGGGGCGAGCACTGAAGCTTTCTTT.

The chain carries TRBV9 and TRBJ2-3; possibly TRBD2 for D (5 bases). Germline values: CDR1 SGDLS, CDR2 YYNGEE. Trimming took 5 bases from V and 3 from J, leaving 16 bases between them. The length of the CDR3 is 15 residues. The CDR3 region has the DNA TGTGCCAGCAGACCACCTCAACAGCGGACAGATACGCAGTATTTT. This encodes CASRPPQQRTDTQYF.

This clonotype was observed at least ten times. The chain links TRBV6-4 to TRBJ2-3, with a tentative D call TRBD1 (5 bases). The CDR3 loop spans 14 amino acids. Germline assignment: CDR1 MRHNA and CDR2 SNTAGT. V was trimmed by 0 bases and J by 3 bases, leaving 7 bases between them. The CDR3 nucleotides are TGTGCCAGCAGTGACTCCCCAGGGACAGATACGCAGTATTTT. Translated: CASSDSPGTDTQYF.

This clonotype occurred a few times. The chain uses TRBV12-3 or TRBV12-4 and TRBJ2-2, with 10 bases fitting TRBD1. The trim removed 6 bases at V and 6 bases at J, leaving 10 bases unmatched. CDR3 length: 16 amino acids. The CDR3 DNA reads TGTGCCAGCAGCCCCCCCGGGACAGGGGATGCCGGGGAGCTGTTTTTT. It is translated as CASSPPGTGDAGELFF.

This chain joins TRBV24-1 and TRBJ2-7, with D unclear. Germline assignment: CDR1 KGHDR and CDR2 SFDVKD. This CDR3 comprises 15 residues. V lost 9 bases and J lost 0, with 17 bases in between. The CDR3 is CATPKSEKSSYEQYF. CDR3 DNA: TGTGCCACCCCTAAAAGCGAAAAAAGCTCCTACGAGCAGTACTTC.

This clonotype was seen many times. In nucleotides, the CDR3 is TGTGCCAGCAGCCCTAATGGGAGGGTGGGTCAGCCCCAGCATTTT. It is translated as CASSPNGRVGQPQHF. V gene TRBV7-8 combines with J gene TRBJ1-5; no clear D. Trimming stripped 5 bases from V and 6 bases from J, with 17 bases between. The CDR3 covers 15 residues. Germline V gene data show CDR1 as SGHVS and CDR2 as FQNEAQ.

The chain recombines TRBV19 with TRBJ2-2; 9 bases line up with TRBD1. Germline V gives CDR1 LNHDA, CDR2 SQIVND (reference sequence). Trimming cost V 9 bases and J 0 bases; bases outside gene matches: 5. The CDR3 totals 15 residues. CDR3 region: CASRYRGPNTGELFF. CDR3 in DNA: TGTGCCAGCCGTTACAGGGGGCCGAACACCGGGGAGCTGTTTTTT.

This clonotype was counted ten times or more. The genes are TRBV10-1 and TRBJ2-7; TRBD1 aligns across 9 bases. Germline values: CDR1 WNHNN, CDR2 SYGVQD (reference sequence). CDR3 length equals 13 residues. The trim removed 3 bases at V and 6 bases at J, leaving 3 bases unmatched. The CDR3 is CASSDGTGFEQYF. DNA for the CDR3: TGCGCCAGCAGTGACGGGACAGGGTTCGAGCAGTACTTC.

The genes are TRBV11-2 and TRBJ2-7; a weak D match, TRBD2 (5 bases). Per germline, CDR1 SGHAT and CDR2 FQNNGV. Trimming pared 5 bases from V and 2 bases from J, leaving 16 bases between. The CDR3 runs to 15 residues. The CDR3 sequence is CASSPGRLATYEQYF. The CDR3 coding sequence is TGTGCCAGCAGCCCTGGCCGGCTAGCTACCTACGAGCAGTACTTC.

This clonotype was counted at least ten times. Here the CDR3 DNA reads TGTGCCAGCAGCTCCCTTCGGCAGCCGGGAGGGCTGTACTTC. Translation: CASSSLRQPGGLYF. V usage is TRBV7-8 and J usage is TRBJ2-7; TRBD2 matches 8 bases. The germline V gene has CDR1 SGHVS and CDR2 FQNEAQ. The J segment lost 12 bases and the V segment lost 4 bases, leaving 14 bases of the junction unmatched. The CDR3 length is 14 residues.

This chain uses TRBV5-1 with TRBJ2-2; D might be TRBD2 (5 bases). The CDR3 is 16 residues long. CDR1 is SGHRS and CDR2 is YFSETQ in the germline V gene. Trimming stripped 7 bases from V and 0 bases from J, with 16 bases between. CDR3 in amino acids: CASGSIGVTNTGELFF. The CDR3 DNA reads as TGCGCCAGCGGCTCCATCGGGGTAACGAACACCGGGGAGCTGTTTTTT.

This clonotype has only a few counts. The chain recombines TRBV7-2 with TRBJ2-2; D uncertain. This CDR3 comprises 17 residues. The germline CDR1 and CDR2 sequences are SGHTA and FQGNSA. V lost 5 bases and J lost 3, with 19 bases in between. The CDR3 spells CASSQSLLPMHTGELFF. The CDR3 DNA sequence: TGTGCCAGCAGCCAGTCCTTGCTACCGATGCACACCGGGGAGCTGTTTTTT.

Remarks on this clonotype: A much larger clone lies one base from this, so it may be a read error. The chain links TRBV6-6 to TRBJ2-5; 9 nucleotides agree with TRBD2. This CDR3 region has 15 residues. Looked up from germline, CDR1 is MNHNY and CDR2 is SVGAGI (reference sequence). The ends lost 0 bases at V and 10 bases at J; junction bases unmatched: 9. Written as DNA, the CDR3 is TGTGCCAGCAGTTACTCCGTGACTAGCGGTGAGGGCCAGTACTTC. Protein: CASSYSVTSGEGQYF.

A remark on this clonotype: With a much larger clone just one base away, this may be a read error. This chain uses TRBV7-9 with TRBJ2-7; 10 nucleotides line up with TRBD2. With 5 bases clipped from V and 0 bases from J, the junction kept 4 bases outside the gene matches. CDR3 length: 15 amino acids. CDR1 is SEHNR and CDR2 is FQNEAQ in the germline V gene (reference sequence). The CDR3 loop reads CASSQSSGGSYEQYF. The CDR3 region has the DNA TGTGCCAGCAGCCAGTCTAGCGGGGGCTCCTACGAGCAGTACTTC.

The V gene is TRBV10-3, the J gene TRBJ2-7, with 9 bases lining up with TRBD1. TRBJ2-5 matches the DNA end more closely, so the J call is doubtful. Germline V gene data show CDR1 as ENHRY and CDR2 as SYGVKD. This CDR3 has 13 amino acids. CDR3 loop: CAIGDRDFETQYF. Written as DNA, the CDR3 is TGTGCCATCGGGGACAGGGACTTCGAGACCCAGTACTTC.

The chain recombines TRBV10-3 with TRBJ2-7; 11 bases match TRBD1. The J segment lost 2 bases and the V segment lost 2 bases, leaving 2 bases of the junction unmatched. This CDR3 contains 15 residues. Germline V lookup: CDR1 ENHRY, CDR2 SYGVKD. Written as DNA, the CDR3 is TGTGCCATCAGTGAGGGGACAGGGGGAGCCTACGAGCAGTACTTC. Protein sequence: CAISEGTGGAYEQYF.

This clonotype showed up many times. This chain links TRBV7-9 with TRBJ1-1; maybe TRBD1 (6 bases). Deletions cut 2 bases from V and 1 base from J, with 17 bases between. The V gene's germline CDR1 is SEHNR and CDR2 FQNEAQ (reference sequence). There are 17 residues in the CDR3. The CDR3 sequence: CASSLRGGGQSNTEAFF. Written as DNA, the CDR3 is TGTGCCAGCAGCTTACGCGGAGGGGGGCAGTCGAACACTGAAGCTTTCTTT.

The chain combines TRBV7-9 with TRBJ2-7, with a possible D match to TRBD2 (6 bases). V lost 1 base, J lost 2 bases, and 12 bases lay in between. Germline V gene sequence: CDR1 SEHNR, CDR2 FQNEAQ (reference sequence). CDR3 length: 15 amino acids. In DNA, the CDR3 is TGTGCCAGCAGCTTAGGGTTCGGGGGAACCTACGAGCAGTACTTC. Its translation is CASSLGFGGTYEQYF.

A word on this clonotype: This may be a read error: a much more frequent sequence differs by one nucleotide. The J gene is TRBJ2-5, the V gene TRBV12-3 or TRBV12-4; possible D gene TRBD2, 5 bases. With 7 bases removed from V and 9 bases from J, the gap between germline ends came to 18 bases. The CDR3 has 13 residues. The CDR3 sequence is CASTIGNWEPQYF. CDR3 nucleotides: TGTGCCAGCACAATTGGGAATTGGGAGCCCCAGTACTTC.

Notes on this clonotype: Being one base from a much bigger clone, this may be a read error. The V gene is TRBV19, the J gene TRBJ1-4; D ambiguous. This CDR3 has 14 amino acids. Germline V gene sequence: CDR1 LNHDA, CDR2 SQIVND (reference sequence). CDR3 in amino acids: CASSNGRTNEKLLF. CDR3 nucleotides: TGTGCCAGTAGTAACGGAAGGACTAATGAAAAACTGCTTTTT.